One sample yielded the 23 T cell receptor beta chains listed below, sequenced in a study of vaccination effects on CD4 cells after COVID-19. The table came from immunoSEQ multiplex PCR; TCRdb's copy has only in-frame clones and leaves some out. The sample has about 40,000 clones; around 73% are singletons. Once cultured for under 11 days, the cells underwent separation to obtain CD4+ T cells. Vaccine administered to participants consisted of two doses of either BNT162b2 or mRNA-1273. No cognate antigen is known for these TCRs. The sequenced sample was CD4+ T cells from PBMCs cultured without peptide, obtained after COVID-19 vaccination. The receptors shown here come from a human donor who received a COVID-19 vaccine.

This chain uses TRBV27 with TRBJ1-3, with a tentative D call TRBD1 (6 bases). The V end was cut by 5 bases, the J end by 0 bases, with 17 bases between. Germline CDR1 reads MNHEY; CDR2 reads SMNVEV (reference sequence). The CDR3 sequence is 17 residues long. CDR3 sequence reads: CASSTKRGQSSGNTIYF. CDR3 DNA: TGTGCCAGCAGTACGAAAAGAGGACAGAGCTCTGGAAACACCATATATTTT.

In nucleotides, the CDR3 is TGTGCCAGCTCACCACGAGAGGGCCCGGGTGAGCAGTACTTC. It yields the protein CASSPREGPGEQYF. The V gene is TRBV18, the J gene TRBJ2-7, with D perhaps TRBD2 (5 bases). In germline, CDR1 is KGHSH, CDR2 LQKENI. The CDR3 covers 14 residues. V gave up 1 base and J gave up 7 bases, with 14 bases separating them.

CDR3 nucleotide sequence: TGCGCCAGCACCCCTCGGCCCGACATGAACACTGAAGCTTTCTTT. It codes for CASTPRPDMNTEAFF. V gene TRBV5-1 combines with J gene TRBJ1-1; D is undetermined. The ends were cut back, 6 bases at V and 0 bases at J, with 15 bases in the middle. CDR1 SGHRS and CDR2 YFSETQ come from the germline V gene. This CDR3 comprises 15 residues.

This clone came up a few times. CDR3 sequence (DNA): TGTGCCAGTCAGGGGGAAAAACTGTTTTTT. This gives the protein CASQGEKLFF. The chain links TRBV28 to TRBJ1-4, with D maybe TRBD1 (6 bases). V was trimmed by 9 bases and J by 8 bases, leaving 7 bases between them. Germline V gene data show CDR1 as MDHEN and CDR2 as SYDVKM. The CDR3 consists of 10 residues.

V is TRBV2 and J is TRBJ1-5; D uncertain. Deletions cut 1 base from V and 6 bases from J, with 7 bases between. Per germline, CDR1 SNHLY and CDR2 FYNNEI. This CDR3 is built from 13 residues. The CDR3 loop is CASSEEGIQPQHF. CDR3 coding DNA: TGTGCCAGCAGTGAAGAGGGAATTCAGCCCCAGCATTTT.

The chain employs TRBV19 and TRBJ2-5, with D possibly matching TRBD1 (5 bases). V was clipped by 4 bases and J by 1 base, with 7 bases between them. The CDR3 consists of 13 residues. Per germline, CDR1 LNHDA and CDR2 SQIVND (reference sequence). The CDR3 sequence: CASSKGVQETQYF. In DNA form, the CDR3 reads TGTGCCAGTAGTAAAGGGGTCCAAGAGACCCAGTACTTC.

The rearrangement links TRBV7-2 to TRBJ2-1; D may be TRBD2 (6 bases). Germline CDR1 SGHTA, CDR2 FQGNSA. This CDR3 is built from 17 residues. V dropped 3 bases and J dropped 8 bases, with 23 bases sitting between them. CDR3 in amino acids: CASSFTPSWSREDEQFF. The CDR3 coding sequence is TGTGCCAGCAGCTTTACCCCCTCGTGGTCCAGGGAGGATGAGCAGTTCTTC.

The CDR3 sequence: CASSVGDHGGKLFF. The CDR3 region has the DNA TGTGCCAGCAGCGTAGGAGACCACGGCGGAAAACTGTTTTTT. The chain couples TRBV9 to TRBJ1-4; D remains unclear. The CDR3 extends over 14 amino acids. CDR1 is SGDLS and CDR2 is YYNGEE in the germline V gene. V was pared by 0 bases and J by 10 bases, with 13 bases between.

This chain uses TRBV10-2 with TRBJ1-1; TRBD1 aligns across 8 bases. Germline assignment: CDR1 WSHSY and CDR2 SAAADI. V lost 3 bases to trimming and J lost 5 bases; unmatched junction nucleotides: 2. The CDR3 consists of 13 residues. CDR3 sequence (DNA): TGCGCCAGCAGTGAACAGGGGGGGACTGAAGCTTTCTTT. Amino acid sequence: CASSEQGGTEAFF.

The V and J genes are TRBV5-4 and TRBJ2-2; TRBD1 matches 8 bases. There are 14 residues in the CDR3. The V gene end was trimmed by 4 bases and the J gene end by 3 bases; junction bases not matched to a gene: 2. CDR1 is SGHNT, CDR2 YYREEE, per germline (reference sequence). CDR3: CASSTTGDTGELFF. Here the CDR3 DNA reads TGTGCCAGCAGCACGACAGGGGACACCGGGGAGCTGTTTTTT.

V and J are TRBV4-1 and TRBJ1-2; no reliable D call. Per the germline V gene, CDR1 is MGHRA and CDR2 is YSYEKL. The CDR3 length is 14 residues. Trimming pared 1 base from V and 1 base from J, leaving 7 bases between. CDR3 sequence reads: CASSQVTNNYGYTF. Written as DNA, the CDR3 is TGCGCCAGCAGCCAAGTTACGAATAACTATGGCTACACCTTC.

V usage is TRBV19 and J usage is TRBJ1-6; no firm D call. Germline CDR1 and CDR2: LNHDA and SQIVND (reference sequence). The CDR3 length is 14 residues. With 3 bases removed from V and 7 bases from J, the gap between germline ends came to 10 bases. The CDR3 nucleotides read TGTGCCAGTAGTATCAGGACGTCCAATTCACCCCTCCACTTT. Residues: CASSIRTSNSPLHF.

The chain uses TRBV3-1 (or the pseudogene TRBV3-2) and TRBJ2-3, with 7 bases lining up with TRBD1. CDR1 LGHDT and CDR2 YNNKEL come from the germline V gene (reference sequence). CDR3 length: 18 amino acids. The ends lost 5 bases at V and 4 bases at J; junction bases unmatched: 18. CDR3 DNA: TGTGCCAGCAGCGAACTCGGAAAATGGACAGGAGACGCAGATACGCAGTATTTT. Translated: CASSELGKWTGDADTQYF.

The V gene is TRBV11-1, the J gene TRBJ1-2, with D possibly TRBD1 on 5 matching bases. The CDR3 runs to 15 residues. Trimming cost V 2 bases and J 1 base, with 11 bases left between them. The germline gives CDR1 SGHAT, CDR2 FQDESV (reference sequence). This chain's CDR3 is CASSLRGQLNYGYTF. The CDR3 DNA is TGTGCCAGCAGCTTAAGGGGCCAGCTTAACTATGGCTACACCTTC.

The J gene is TRBJ2-7, the V gene TRBV12-3 or TRBV12-4; either TRBD1 or TRBD2 may fit D (7 bases each). This CDR3 is built from 13 residues. V lost 7 bases and J lost 3, with 13 bases in between. CDR3 nucleotide sequence: TGTGCCAGCATGGGAGGGGGCTTCTACGAGCAGTACTTC. Its translation: CASMGGGFYEQYF.

J is TRBJ1-2 and V is TRBV19, with 8 bases that match TRBD1. Germline V gene sequence: CDR1 LNHDA, CDR2 SQIVND (reference sequence). The V gene end was trimmed by 7 bases and the J gene end by 7 bases; junction bases not matched to a gene: 11. The CDR3 contains 14 residues. The CDR3 here is CASNPMDRESGYTF. The CDR3, as DNA: TGTGCCAGTAACCCGATGGACAGGGAGAGTGGCTACACCTTC.

This clone was observed a handful of times. The chain combines TRBV21-1 with TRBJ2-7; TRBD1, as called in the table, went unchecked against the DNA. TRBV21-1 is described as a pseudogene. This CDR3 has 15 residues. The CDR3 DNA follows: TGTGCCAGCAGGGGGGGACAGGGCAGCTCCTACGAGCAGTACTTC. Protein: CASRGGQGSSYEQYF.

This clone has a handful of counts. The V call is TRBV7-8, the J call TRBJ1-1, with a weak D call TRBD1 (6 bases). The ends were cut back, 4 bases at V and 1 base at J, with 13 bases in the middle. Germline-derived CDR1 and CDR2 are SGHVS and FQNEAQ. The CDR3 covers 15 residues. The CDR3 region is CASSWDIRRNTEAFF. The CDR3, as DNA: TGTGCCAGCAGCTGGGACATCAGAAGGAACACTGAAGCTTTCTTT.

CDR3 nucleotides: TGCAGCGTTGAAGGGGAAGGGACTAGCGGTATCGAGCAGTACTTC. It encodes CSVEGEGTSGIEQYF. The chain carries TRBV29-1 and TRBJ2-7; 11 nucleotides match TRBD2. CDR3 length: 15 amino acids. The V gene's germline CDR1 is SQVTM and CDR2 ANQGSEA. J was trimmed by 6 bases and V by 1 base; bases with no gene match: 8.

This clone was counted only a few times. The chain couples TRBV18 to TRBJ2-7; no definite D call. The germline V gene encodes CDR1 KGHSH and CDR2 LQKENI. Trimming took off 2 bases at V and 2 bases at J, with 7 bases between the two ends. CDR3 size: 13 residues. Written as DNA, the CDR3 is TGTGCCAGCTCACCAGCAGGAACCTACGAGCAGTACTTC. The encoded protein is CASSPAGTYEQYF.

V and J are TRBV18 and TRBJ1-1; D gene ambiguous. CDR3 length: 13 amino acids. CDR1 is KGHSH and CDR2 is LQKENI in the germline V gene. The V and J ends lost 6 bases and 0 bases respectively, with 8 bases between them. The CDR3 sequence is CASSLTMNTEAFF. As DNA, the CDR3 is TGTGCCAGCTCTTTGACCATGAACACTGAAGCTTTCTTT.

The chain uses TRBV3-1 (or the pseudogene TRBV3-2) and TRBJ1-2, with D tentatively TRBD1 (5 bases). Germline V CDR1 and CDR2: LGHDT, YNNKEL (reference sequence). Trimming stripped 4 bases from V and 8 bases from J, with 14 bases between. The CDR3 runs 13 residues. CDR3 nucleotides: TGTGCCAGCAGCCCTGTGCTGAAGGGGGGCTACACCTTC. It specifies CASSPVLKGGYTF.

The J gene is TRBJ2-3, the V gene TRBV4-2, with D tentatively TRBD1 (7 bases). The germline V gene encodes CDR1 LGHNA and CDR2 YNFKEQ. Trimming removed 0 bases at V and 1 base at J, with 8 bases between. The length of the CDR3 is 15 residues. Here the CDR3 reads CASSQDRGGTDTQYF. The CDR3 nucleotides are TGTGCCAGCAGCCAAGACAGGGGGGGCACAGATACGCAGTATTTT.